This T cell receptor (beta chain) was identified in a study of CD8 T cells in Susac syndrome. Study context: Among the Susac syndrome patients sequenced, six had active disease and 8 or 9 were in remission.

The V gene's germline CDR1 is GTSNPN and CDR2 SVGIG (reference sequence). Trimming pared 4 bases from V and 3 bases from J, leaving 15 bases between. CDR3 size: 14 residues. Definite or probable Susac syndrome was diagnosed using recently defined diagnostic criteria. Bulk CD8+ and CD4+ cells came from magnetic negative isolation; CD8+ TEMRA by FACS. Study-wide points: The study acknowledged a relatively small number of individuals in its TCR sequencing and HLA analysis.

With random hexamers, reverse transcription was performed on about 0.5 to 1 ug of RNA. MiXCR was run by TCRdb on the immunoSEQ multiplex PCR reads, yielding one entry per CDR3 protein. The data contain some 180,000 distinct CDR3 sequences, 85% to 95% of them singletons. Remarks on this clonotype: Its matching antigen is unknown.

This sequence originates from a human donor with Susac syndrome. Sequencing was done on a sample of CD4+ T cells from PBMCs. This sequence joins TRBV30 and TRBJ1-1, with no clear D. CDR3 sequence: CAWTSGIPHTEAFF. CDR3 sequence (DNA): TGTGCCTGGACCTCGGGGATTCCCCACACTGAAGCTTTCTTT.